This T cell receptor (beta chain) derives from a study of low-dose radiotherapy and immunotherapy resistance in tumors. This clonotype was seen a few times. Primers targeting TRAV and TRBV primed first-strand cDNA, covering alpha and beta chains. For amplifying TCRs, the PCR ran for approximately 18 cycles with Phusion, which was used together with a constant-region primer and the adapter on the V primers. TCRdb fed the reads into MiXCR, producing one record per CDR3 protein. The table has over 15,000 distinct CDR3 sequences, roughly 70% seen once; the top ten hold roughly 11%. This CDR3 comprises 11 residues. Germline-derived CDR1 and CDR2 are MDHEN and SYDVKM. V was shortened by 3 bases and J by 6 bases, with 6 bases between the two germline ends.

The TCR sequence derives from a human donor with advanced metastatic prostate, ovarian, gallbladder or colorectal cancer (not recorded which). This table probably holds off-target reads from a library built for another chain. V and J are TRBV28 and TRBJ2-7; D not resolved. The DNA of the CDR3 is TGTGCCAGCAGTTTCGTTGGCGAGCAGTACTTC. This translates into CASSFVGEQYF.